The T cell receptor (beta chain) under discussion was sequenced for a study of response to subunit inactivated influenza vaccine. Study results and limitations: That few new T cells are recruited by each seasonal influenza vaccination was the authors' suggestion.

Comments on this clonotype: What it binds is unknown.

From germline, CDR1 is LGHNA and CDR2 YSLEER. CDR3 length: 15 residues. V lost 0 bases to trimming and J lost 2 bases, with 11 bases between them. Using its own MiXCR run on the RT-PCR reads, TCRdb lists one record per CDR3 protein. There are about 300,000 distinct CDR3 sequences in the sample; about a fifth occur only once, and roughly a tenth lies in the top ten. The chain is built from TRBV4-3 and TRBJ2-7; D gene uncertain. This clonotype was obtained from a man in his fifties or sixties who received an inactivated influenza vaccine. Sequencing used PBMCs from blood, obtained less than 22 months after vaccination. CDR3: CASSQDLRPTYEQYF. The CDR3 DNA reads TGCGCCAGCAGCCAAGATCTGAGACCTACCTACGAGCAGTACTTC.